The sequence of this T cell receptor beta chain was determined in a study of blood T cell repertoires in COVID-19 (dated by TCRdb to 2018 to 2020). For context, the study as a whole: Samples covering the acute and convalescent phases of COVID-19 were provided by collaborators in the United States, Italy and Spain. The material from the prospective study consisted of cDNA or gDNA derived from T cells, B-cell-depleted T cells, or PBMCs. Subjects who had been exposed to COVID-19, were actively infected with it, or had recovered from it provided the deeply sampled blood TCRbeta repertoires that made up the dataset. The repertoires were released in a freely available public database intended as a resource for research on the immune response to SARS-CoV-2. The samples were drawn from two sources: the first 160 participants of the ongoing ImmuneRACE study, and 1,254 subjects contributed by 6 global collaborators. Sample metadata almost always included a de-identified subject ID, COVID-19 status, age in years and sex. Where available, HLA class I and class II types were obtained from metadata supplied by the sample provider rather than from assay-based typing.

Whole blood was collected in K2EDTA tubes by collaborating institutions according to the institutions' own protocols. Collaborator samples were shipped for TCRbeta analysis as frozen whole blood, isolated PBMCs, or DNA extracted from either sample type. The immunoSEQ Assay, a bias-controlled multiplex PCR, was used to amplify TCRbeta CDR3 regions from genomic DNA. Per the authors' processing: The number of nucleated cells in each sample was estimated from the amplification of reference gene primers within the assay. To quantify the absolute abundance of each unique TCRbeta CDR3 rearrangement, sequence reads were collapsed and filtered. For each sample, productive Simpson clonality was calculated as the square root of Simpson's diversity index over productive rearrangements. TCRdb provides this immuneACCESS table in a form limited to in-frame rearrangements. Some clones are lacking; in checked studies, under half of them reflect an unresolved V gene, and why the rest are absent is not known. V and J calls and clone size are those listed in that table; D and trimming were worked out from the DNA. The sample has about 170,000 clones on record, 85% to 90% of them singletons. The ten largest account for 7% to 7.5% of the sample.

From the cysteine through the phenylalanine, the CDR3 covers 11 amino acids. The read is trimmed to its CDR3 DNA, 33 bases read in frame from base 1. V loses 7 bases, J loses 4 bases, and the germline ends lie 7 bases apart. From the germline V gene, CDR1 is SNHLY and CDR2 is FYNNEI. General study outcomes and caveats: Clinical and demographic metadata were provided uncurated, with the amount varying by source and participant.

Points on this clone: Its antigen remains unidentified. No quality values exist for individual bases; no much larger clone is one base distant.

Sequencing was done on a sample of peripheral blood. The chain employs TRBV2 and TRBJ1-2; 6 matching bases give a weak D call of TRBD1. The source is an elderly woman in a cohort sampled during active or convalescent COVID-19. CDR3 protein: CASTGAYGYTF. The nucleotides are TGTGCCAGCACAGGGGCCTATGGCTACACCTTC.